This TCR beta chain came from a study of T cell responses to AZD1222 COVID-19 vaccine. Overall study results and limits: The sample set comprised mostly white British donors with more females, and clonal diversity was possibly underestimated. Spike-specific TCR repertoires showed rising breadth and depth after two AZD1222 doses. Researchers report vaccine-associated CD4 TCRs spanning spike, with dominance at 160-218 and 743-854.

The germline gives CDR1 KGHSH, CDR2 LQKENI. V was pared by 0 bases and J by 2 bases, with 10 bases between. CDR3 length equals 15 residues. The repertoire was sequenced with immunoSEQ multiplex PCR; TCRdb's copy has only in-frame clones and lacks some. The sample lists 100,000 or so clones, 92% seen once, with about 1.2% in the top ten. This clone showed up just once. Its antigen is not known. The sample consisted of peripheral blood, taken on day 0 of AZD1222 vaccination. This TCR was recovered from an adult in good health. V is TRBV18 and J is TRBJ1-1; D not certain. This CDR3 reads CASSPPLGINTEAFF. DNA of the CDR3: TGTGCCAGCTCACCACCTCTTGGCATAAACACTGAAGCTTTCTTT.